The sequence of this T cell receptor beta chain was determined in a study of blood T cells in healthy people across ages. General study points: It was held that diversity estimates obtained from one million T cells represented underestimates. Strongly correlated with naive T cell percentage was TCR beta diversity.

Comments on this clonotype: Its antigen remains unidentified.

Germline V gene data show CDR1 as DFQATT and CDR2 as SNEGSKA (reference sequence). J was trimmed by 9 bases and V by 6 bases; bases with no gene match: 11. The CDR3 runs 13 residues. The second PCR ran about 6 to 12 cycles with a sample-barcoded 5' primer and J-beta primers. TCRdb reanalysed the 5' RACE reads using MiXCR and keeps one entry per CDR3 protein. The sample has about 640,000 distinct CDR3 sequences, roughly three fifths seen once. The chain employs TRBV20-1 and TRBJ2-1, with TRBD2 matching over 7 bases. This clonotype originated in a man aged 55 to 70 in good health. The sequencing sample was made of blood. CDR3 amino acids: CSARKTSLTEQFF. CDR3 sequence (DNA): TGCAGTGCCAGAAAGACTAGCTTGACTGAGCAGTTCTTC.